The clone carrying this T cell receptor (beta chain) was counted between two and nine times. The antigen is undetermined. This entry comes from a study of response to subunit inactivated influenza vaccine. General study findings and limits: The authors suggested that few new T cells are recruited per seasonal influenza vaccination.

Germline lookup yields CDR1 SGHTA and CDR2 FQGNSA. CDR3 size: 16 residues. With 1 base removed from V and 7 bases from J, the gap between germline ends came to 17 bases. TCRdb itself ran the RT-PCR reads through MiXCR, one entry per CDR3 protein. The profile shows over 300,000 distinct CDR3 sequences, less than 25% of them singletons. The V gene is TRBV7-2, the J gene TRBJ2-1, with D maybe TRBD2 (6 bases). The specimen comprised PBMCs from blood, sampled approximately 20 months after vaccination. The receptor comes from a man aged 50-75 years who received an inactivated influenza vaccine. CDR3 nucleotide sequence: TGTGCCAGCAGCTTAGATTGGTGGAGGGATAGGAATGAGCAGTTCTTC. Amino acid sequence: CASSLDWWRDRNEQFF.